This note documents a single TCR beta chain sequence. Its antigen is as yet unknown. J lost 3 bases, V lost 5 bases, and 7 bases had no gene match. The CDR3 has 14 amino acids. Germline lookup yields CDR1 GTSNPN and CDR2 SVGIG (reference sequence). This entry belongs to a study of T-cell memory formation after mild COVID-19. Study-wide results and caveats: Among contracting clones, CD4+ were mainly CM/EM and CD8+ enriched in EMRA. The SARS-CoV-2 specificity of second-wave clones reaching peak at day 37 remained unverified. Clones contracting day 15 to 85 were balanced CD4/CD8; later expanders leaned CD4+.

Constant-segment primers were used for 5'RACE, and the resulting TCR alpha and TCR beta cDNA libraries carried sample barcodes and UMIs. TCRdb called the 5' RACE reads again in MiXCR, with one record for every CDR3 protein. The profile shows some 190,000 distinct CDR3 sequences, 15% to 20% of them singletons. Material for sequencing was PBMCs or a T cell subset sorted from them (not recorded which). The TCR sequence derives from an adult woman who had mild COVID-19 (a few samples of this study predate the infection). Cell type and time point are not known. V gene TRBV30 combines with J gene TRBJ1-1, with 9 bases aligning to TRBD1. DNA of the CDR3: TGTGCCTGGCACCGGGACAGGGCCGACACTGAAGCTTTCTTT. Translating it yields CAWHRDRADTEAFF.